These 13 T cell receptor beta chains came from one sample sequenced in a study of T-cell reconstitution after alpha-beta-depleted transplantation in children. During its preparation, the TCRbeta library received unique molecular identifiers. Via MiXCR, TCRdb re-called the PCR reads, giving one row per CDR3 protein. The data contain fewer than 700,000 distinct CDR3 sequences, under 25% of them singletons. The sequencing used PBMCs, mostly from graft donor cells, collected 360 days after TCRalphabeta/CD19-depleted stem cell transplant. Source of these receptors: a boy under three years old who had a stem cell transplant for acute myeloid leukemia, so the T cells may come from the graft donor.

The rearrangement uses TRBV5-1 and TRBJ1-1, with TRBD1 matching over 8 bases. CDR1 and CDR2 (germline): SGHRS, YFSETQ. CDR3 length: 14 amino acids. V shed 7 bases and J 0 bases; nucleotides not matched to a gene: 5. For the CDR3, the DNA is TGCGCCAGCGGGGGACAGGAACTGAACACTGAAGCTTTCTTT. Translated: CASGGQELNTEAFF.

The chain recombines TRBV20-1 with TRBJ1-3; the D gene is possibly TRBD1 (5 bases). V gave up 4 bases and J gave up 8 bases, with 18 bases separating them. Germline V gene lookup returns CDR1 DFQATT and CDR2 SNEGSKA (reference sequence). CDR3 size: 14 residues. CDR3 in amino acids: CSAKPGPKADTIYF. For the CDR3, the DNA is TGCAGTGCTAAACCGGGGCCAAAGGCGGACACCATATATTTT.

A few counts support this clonotype. The rearrangement uses TRBV29-1 and TRBJ1-1; D remains ambiguous. The CDR3 is 13 residues long. Trimming shortened V by 6 bases and J by 4 bases, and 15 bases separated the two germline ends. The germline CDR1 and CDR2 sequences are SQVTM and ANQGSEA. The CDR3 loop is CSVTLIGFTEAFF. The CDR3 DNA reads TGCAGCGTGACCTTAATAGGATTCACTGAAGCTTTCTTT. Filled out from reference TRBV29-1 and TRBJ1-1, the complete variable domain reads SAVISQKPSRDICQRGTSLTIQCQVDSQVTMMFWYRQQPGQSLTLIATANQGSEATYESGFVIDKFPISRPNLTFSTLTVSNMSPEDSSIYLCSVTLIGFTEAFFGQGTRLTVV.

This clonotype turned up a few times. The CDR3 region is CASSLPGPRLGELFF. CDR3 nucleotide sequence: TGTGCCAGCAGTCTGCCGGGACCGAGGCTGGGGGAGCTGTTTTTT. The rearrangement uses TRBV27 and TRBJ2-2, with D perhaps being TRBD1 or TRBD2 (5 bases each). V was pared by 5 bases and J by 8 bases, with 18 bases between. Germline CDR1 reads MNHEY; CDR2 reads SMNVEV (reference sequence). The CDR3 consists of 15 residues.

The V and J genes are TRBV15 and TRBJ1-4; 7 bases align to TRBD1. Per germline, CDR1 LNHNV and CDR2 YYDKDF (reference sequence). J was trimmed by 5 bases and V by 3 bases; bases with no gene match: 6. This CDR3 has 15 amino acids. CDR3 protein: CATSSPGQLNEKLFF. CDR3 in DNA: TGTGCCACCAGCAGCCCGGGACAGCTGAATGAAAAACTGTTTTTT. The full variable domain, in which reference TRBV15 and TRBJ1-4 provide the parts outside the CDR3, is DAMVIQNPRYQVTQFGKPVTLSCSQTLNHNVMYWYQQKSSQAPKLLFHYYDKDFNNEADTPDNFQSRRPNTSFCFLDIRSPGLGDTAMYLCATSSPGQLNEKLFFGSGTQLSVL.

J is TRBJ1-1 and V is TRBV5-1; TRBD1 matches 11 bases. V was pared by 1 base and J by 1 base, with 9 bases of the junction left unmatched. The CDR3 spans 18 residues. Germline V CDR1 and CDR2: SGHRS, YFSETQ. CDR3 in amino acids: CASSLRSGTGGANTEAFF. The DNA of the CDR3 is TGCGCCAGCAGCTTGAGGTCCGGGACAGGGGGTGCGAACACTGAAGCTTTCTTT.

The chain joins TRBV9 to TRBJ2-1; 7 nucleotides line up with TRBD2. CDR3 length: 17 residues. Germline CDR1 is SGDLS and CDR2 is YYNGEE. Unmatched junction bases numbered 14, after V lost 4 bases and J lost 4 bases. The CDR3 sequence: CASSPPEAGELYNEQFF. In DNA, the CDR3 is TGTGCCAGCAGCCCTCCAGAGGCGGGGGAGTTGTACAATGAGCAGTTCTTC.

This clonotype turned up a few times. CDR3 nucleotide sequence: TGTGCCAGCAGCCAACGTTCCCCTACAGGGACCGGGGAGCTGTTTTTT. This codes for CASSQRSPTGTGELFF. The chain has TRBV14 and TRBJ2-2, with a weak D call TRBD1 (6 bases). Germline loops: CDR1 SGHDN, CDR2 FVKESK. Trimming shortened V by 2 bases and J by 5 bases, and 15 bases separated the two germline ends. The CDR3 sequence is 16 residues long.

The chain joins TRBV25-1 to TRBJ2-1; TRBD2 matches at 8 bases. Losses at the gene ends were 4 bases for V and 4 bases for J; bases not matched to a gene: 6. CDR1 and CDR2 from the germline V gene are MGHDK and SYGVNS. The CDR3 covers 15 residues. CDR3 region: CASSAGLGGYNEQFF. Here the CDR3 DNA reads TGTGCCAGCAGTGCGGGACTAGGAGGGTACAATGAGCAGTTCTTC. The full variable domain, with the rest looked up from reference TRBV25-1 and TRBJ2-1, is EADIYQTPRYLVIGTGKKITLECSQTMGHDKMYWYQQDPGMELHLIHYSYGVNSTEKGDLSSESTVSRIRTEHFPLTLESARPSHTSQYLCASSAGLGGYNEQFFGPGTRLTVL.

This clonotype occurred a few times. The chain recombines TRBV11-2 with TRBJ2-1; 7 bases line up with TRBD1. The germline gives CDR1 SGHAT, CDR2 FQNNGV. The CDR3 is 17 residues long. V dropped 0 bases and J dropped 4; count of bases not matched to a gene: 9. The CDR3 DNA is TGTGCCAGCAGCTTAGACCTTACAGGGGTCCTTTACAATGAGCAGTTCTTC. Translating it yields CASSLDLTGVLYNEQFF.

This chain uses TRBV19 with TRBJ2-4; TRBD2 agrees at 8 bases. Germline-derived CDR1 and CDR2 are LNHDA and SQIVND (reference sequence). CDR3 length: 13 residues. V was clipped by 7 bases and J by 4 bases; unmatched bases: 3. The CDR3 spells CASNEREKNIQYF. The CDR3 DNA is TGTGCCAGTAACGAGCGGGAGAAAAACATTCAGTACTTC.

This clonotype was counted only a few times. V gene TRBV7-2 combines with J gene TRBJ2-1, with D possibly being TRBD1 (6 bases). Germline assignment: CDR1 SGHTA and CDR2 FQGNSA. The CDR3 has 13 amino acids. V was shortened by 5 bases and J by 15 bases, with 20 bases between the two germline ends. CDR3 sequence reads: CASSPNRESPLFF. Here the CDR3 DNA reads TGTGCCAGCAGCCCCAACAGGGAGAGTCCCCTGTTCTTC.

This clonotype was seen a few times. The gene calls are TRBV6-1 and TRBJ1-1; D not resolved. The ends were cut back, 1 base at V and 5 bases at J, with 11 bases in the middle. The CDR3 is 14 amino acids. Germline lookup yields CDR1 MNHNS and CDR2 SASEGT. The CDR3 DNA reads TGTGCCAGCAGTGAAGGTACCAAATGGACTGAAGCTTTCTTT. As protein: CASSEGTKWTEAFF.